The 15 T cell receptor beta chains below were found in one sample sequenced in a study of shared clonotypes between healthy human individuals. Sequencing used immunoSEQ multiplex PCR; TCRdb keeps in-frame clones, though not all of them. The profile shows some 380,000 clones, around 96% of them singletons. Sequencing was done on a sample of memory CD8+ T cells sorted from blood. Subset described: CD45RO+ cells pooled with CCR7-negative TemRA cells. All receptors come from a man aged 30 to 45 in good health.

This chain uses TRBV4-2 with TRBJ2-3, with 9 bases lining up with TRBD2. V was clipped by 3 bases and J by 1 base; unmatched bases: 2. In germline, CDR1 is LGHNA, CDR2 YNFKEQ. This CDR3 comprises 15 residues. The CDR3 sequence: CASSHRTSGTDTQYF. The CDR3 DNA follows: TGTGCCAGCAGCCACCGGACTAGCGGCACAGATACGCAGTATTTT.

This clone has only a few counts. The chain couples TRBV28 to TRBJ1-3; no definite D call. Per germline, CDR1 MDHEN and CDR2 SYDVKM. The CDR3 is 13 residues long. V shed 3 bases and J shed 0 bases, with 3 bases lying between them. The chain's CDR3 is CASSFNSGNTIYF. The CDR3 nucleotides read TGTGCCAGCAGTTTCAACTCTGGAAACACCATATATTTT.

The chain couples TRBV5-4 to TRBJ2-3, with 11 bases identical to TRBD2. The V gene's germline CDR1 is SGHNT and CDR2 YYREEE (reference sequence). V was clipped by 4 bases and J by 11 bases; unmatched bases: 9. The CDR3 contains 14 residues. CDR3: CASSPAQGLAEQYF. The CDR3, as DNA: TGTGCCAGCAGCCCCGCCCAGGGACTAGCGGAGCAGTATTTT.

The gene calls are TRBV6-5 and TRBJ2-7; D gene ambiguous. Deletions cut 3 bases from V and 2 bases from J, with 8 bases between. The CDR3 is 13 residues long. The V gene's germline CDR1 is MNHEY and CDR2 SVGAGI. The CDR3 reads CASSYLGAYEQYF. The CDR3 region has the DNA TGTGCCAGCAGTTATTTAGGAGCCTACGAGCAGTACTTC.

The CDR3 sequence: CASSPGQGNTGELFF. In DNA, the CDR3 is TGTGCCAGCAGTCCGGGACAGGGCAACACCGGGGAGCTGTTTTTT. V gene TRBV25-1 combines with J gene TRBJ2-2, with 9 bases matching TRBD1. The germline CDR1 and CDR2 sequences are MGHDK and SYGVNS. The CDR3 consists of 15 residues. V lost 5 bases and J lost 2; bases outside the gene matches: 3.

V is TRBV7-8 and J is TRBJ1-5, with a possible D match to TRBD1 (5 bases). There are 17 residues in the CDR3. V dropped 6 bases and J dropped 3 bases, with 21 bases sitting between them. Germline V gene lookup returns CDR1 SGHVS and CDR2 FQNEAQ. CDR3 loop: CASSHIGGGWDNQPQHF. The CDR3 region has the DNA TGTGCCAGCAGTCATATCGGGGGAGGATGGGACAATCAGCCCCAGCATTTT.

In DNA, the CDR3 is TGCGCCAGCAGTGGCGGGGGCACAGATACGCAGTATTTT. Protein product: CASSGGGTDTQYF. The chain carries TRBV10-1 and TRBJ2-3; D is possibly TRBD2 (6 bases). The CDR3 runs to 13 residues. The V gene lost 4 bases and the J gene lost 1 base, with 6 bases spanning the gap. Germline CDR1 is WNHNN and CDR2 is SYGVQD (reference sequence).

This chain connects TRBV6-6 to TRBJ2-5, with a tentative D call TRBD2 (5 bases). Germline loops: CDR1 MNHNY, CDR2 SVGAGI (reference sequence). Trimming cost V 2 bases and J 0 bases, with 7 bases left between them. The CDR3 length is 14 residues. CDR3 bases: TGTGCCAGCAGTTACGAGCGGTACCAAGAGACCCAGTACTTC. This translates into CASSYERYQETQYF.

The chain combines TRBV10-3 with TRBJ1-4; D might be TRBD1 (5 bases). Trimming pared 0 bases from V and 5 bases from J, leaving 10 bases between. The CDR3 runs to 15 residues. Germline V gives CDR1 ENHRY, CDR2 SYGVKD. CDR3 amino acids: CAISESMTENEKLFF. In nucleotides, the CDR3 is TGTGCCATCAGTGAGTCTATGACAGAGAATGAAAAACTGTTTTTT.

The chain is built from TRBV30 and TRBJ2-3; 8 nucleotides agree with TRBD2. The germline V gene has CDR1 GTSNPN and CDR2 SVGIG (reference sequence). CDR3 length equals 16 residues. After removal of 2 bases from V and 6 bases from J, the junction contained 13 bases not matched to a gene. DNA for the CDR3: TGTGCCTGGAGTCTGAGCGGGAGATCCTGGGCGGATACGCAGTATTTT. It translates to CAWSLSGRSWADTQYF.

Worth noting for this clone: Other nucleotide sequences from this sample produce the same CDR3. The V gene is TRBV5-1, the J gene TRBJ2-5, with D possibly matching TRBD2 (5 bases). Germline V gene sequence: CDR1 SGHRS, CDR2 YFSETQ. V lost 2 bases, J lost 7 bases, and 24 bases lay in between. This CDR3 comprises 17 residues. The CDR3 DNA follows: TGCGCCAGCAGCTTCGACAACACCTTCGGCCGGGGTGGGACCCAGTACTTC. It codes for CASSFDNTFGRGGTQYF.

The V and J genes are TRBV6-5 and TRBJ2-3; the D gene is possibly TRBD2 (6 bases). Trimming removed 4 bases at V and 0 bases at J, with 11 bases between. The CDR3 totals 15 residues. Germline CDR1 reads MNHEY; CDR2 reads SVGAGI. Written as DNA, the CDR3 is TGTGCCAGCAGTTCCCTTAGCGGAAGCACAGATACGCAGTATTTT. Protein product: CASSSLSGSTDTQYF.

The gene calls are TRBV9 and TRBJ2-5; the D gene is possibly TRBD2 (6 bases). Germline V gene data show CDR1 as SGDLS and CDR2 as YYNGEE. The CDR3 extends over 18 amino acids. V lost 4 bases, J lost 1 base, and 23 bases lay in between. CDR3 region: CASSPEGRAGRSQETQYF. In nucleotides, the CDR3 is TGTGCCAGCAGCCCGGAGGGTCGAGCTGGAAGATCCCAAGAGACCCAGTACTTC.

This clone showed up just once. The chain carries TRBV6-7 and TRBJ2-7; TRBD2 is a possible D gene (7 bases). TRBV6-7 is identified as an open reading frame with a role that is uncertain. CDR3 length: 16 amino acids. Trimming removed 2 bases from V and 0 bases from J, with 14 bases in between. CDR3 sequence: CASSYGGRGFSYEQYF. The DNA of the CDR3 is TGTGCCAGCAGTTACGGGGGGAGGGGGTTCTCCTACGAGCAGTACTTC.

This chain joins TRBV11-2 and TRBJ2-1, with 11 nucleotides matching TRBD2. CDR3 length equals 15 residues. From germline, CDR1 is SGHAT and CDR2 FQNNGV. The junction had 3 bases not matched to a gene; V was cut back by 5 bases and J by 3 bases. The CDR3 DNA reads as TGTGCCAGCAGCCCGGGACTAGCGGACTACAATGAGCAGTTCTTC. It codes for CASSPGLADYNEQFF.